This TCR beta chain appears in the sequencing data of a study of lymphopenia after photon versus proton radiotherapy. Broader study findings: Only patients who died were analyzed for survival; proton advantage is unproven. Post-nadir diversity loss with photons came from oligoclonal expansion, particularly CD8+ Temra cells. Proton therapy kept repertoires fairly stable, unlike photons, which gained effector/memory cells.

Repertoires were generated with immunoSEQ multiplex PCR, while TCRdb's copy carries only in-frame clones and drops some. The sample lists fewer than 70,000 clones, about 87% occurring once. Germline CDR1 SGHTA, CDR2 FQGNSA. After removal of 4 bases from V and 9 bases from J, the junction contained 15 bases not matched to a gene. The CDR3 runs 17 residues. Points on this clone: What it binds is unknown.

The genes are TRBV7-2 and TRBJ1-3, with 10 bases identical to TRBD1. The sample was peripheral blood, taken from a patient treated with proton-based radiotherapy. The clonotype comes from a man at least 80 years old with esophageal cancer. DNA for the CDR3: TGTGCCAGCAGCTGGATCCCGGGACAGGGGTCTGGGGGCACCATATATTTT. Translated: CASSWIPGQGSGGTIYF.